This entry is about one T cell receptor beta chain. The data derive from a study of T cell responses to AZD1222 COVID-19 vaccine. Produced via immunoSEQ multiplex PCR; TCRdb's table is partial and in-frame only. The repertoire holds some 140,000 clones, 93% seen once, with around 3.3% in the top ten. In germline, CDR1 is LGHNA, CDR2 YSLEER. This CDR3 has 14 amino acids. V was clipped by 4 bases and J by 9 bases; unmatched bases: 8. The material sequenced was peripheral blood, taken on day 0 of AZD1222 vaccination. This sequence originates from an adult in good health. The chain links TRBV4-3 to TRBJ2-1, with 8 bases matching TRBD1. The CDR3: CASSPDRGWSEQFF. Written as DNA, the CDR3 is TGCGCCAGCAGCCCTGACAGGGGTTGGAGTGAGCAGTTCTTC.